This T cell receptor (beta chain) was recorded in a study of OX40 agonist ivuxolimab in advanced cancers. This CDR3 has 16 residues. CDR1 is SGHVS and CDR2 is FNYEAQ in the germline V gene. V lost 6 bases and J lost 2; bases outside the gene matches: 7. Study-wide findings and caveats: Partial responders receiving 0.1-3.0 mg/kg showed among the lowest clonal expansion.

If patients had autoimmune disease history or systemic immunosuppression, they were excluded. As regards this clone: Its antigen is still unknown.

Some clones are missing from TCRdb's copy, which holds only in-frame ones; the method was immunoSEQ multiplex PCR. The table shows tens of thousands of clones, with roughly 80% occurring only once. This receptor was identified in an adult with an advanced solid tumor such as melanoma, head and neck, liver or kidney cancer. V is TRBV7-6 and J is TRBJ2-3, with 11 nucleotides matching TRBD2. Sequenced material: CD4+ or CD8+ T cells sorted from blood, taken in a trial of the OX40 agonist ivuxolimab. The CDR3 bases are TGTGCCAGCAGACCTCTAGCGGGAGGATTCACAGATACGCAGTATTTT. As protein: CASRPLAGGFTDTQYF.